Below are 21 T cell receptor beta chains sequenced from a single sample in a study of sequential checkpoint blockade in melanoma. Treatment in this sample: randomized to nivolumab then ipilimumab (arm A) or the reverse (arm B). The method was immunoSEQ multiplex PCR; TCRdb's version includes in-frame clones alone and lacks a portion of them. This sample yields about 2,400 clones, of which 15% to 20% are seen a single time; 16% belongs to the top ten. Here the sequenced sample was tumor tissue (inferred from file names), taken from a patient given nivolumab and ipilimumab in sequence. The receptors were sampled from a human donor with melanoma.

This chain links TRBV14 with TRBJ1-6, with a weak D call TRBD1 (5 bases). V was clipped by 1 base and J by 4 bases, with 11 bases between them. CDR1 and CDR2 (germline): SGHDN, FVKESK. This CDR3 has 16 amino acids. The DNA of the CDR3 is TGTGCCAGCAGCCAAGGAAGACAGTTTTATAATTCACCCCTCCACTTT. Translating it yields CASSQGRQFYNSPLHF.

This clone has ten or more counts. The chain uses TRBV9 and TRBJ2-1; 7 nucleotides agree with TRBD1. Trimming at V came to 4 bases and at J to 9 bases, leaving 16 bases not matched to a gene. This CDR3 contains 16 residues. From germline, CDR1 is SGDLS and CDR2 YYNGEE. The CDR3 loop is CASSNRDSRRRGEQFF. CDR3 DNA sequence: TGTGCCAGCAGCAACCGGGACAGCCGCAGGCGTGGTGAGCAGTTCTTC.

This clone showed up just a few times. The chain recombines TRBV11-3 with TRBJ2-7, with D possibly TRBD1 on 6 matching bases. The CDR3 is made up of 14 amino acids. In germline, CDR1 is SGHNT, CDR2 YENEEA. V was clipped by 5 bases and J by 3 bases, with 14 bases between them. CDR3 amino acids: CASSPTGFGYEQYF. The CDR3 bases are TGTGCCAGCAGCCCCACAGGGTTCGGCTACGAGCAGTACTTC.

This clone has a count of ten or more. The genes are TRBV11-3 and TRBJ1-5; D might be TRBD1 (5 bases). Trimming shortened V by 5 bases and J by 3 bases, and 20 bases separated the two germline ends. CDR1 and CDR2 from the germline V gene are SGHNT and YENEEA. This CDR3 has 17 residues. CDR3 sequence: CASSPRVSSVINQPQHF. The CDR3 DNA is TGTGCCAGCAGCCCCAGGGTTAGCTCAGTGATCAATCAGCCCCAGCATTTT.

This clone is termed medium-sized. This chain joins TRBV11-3 and TRBJ2-7, with a tentative D call TRBD1 (6 bases). Germline CDR1 and CDR2: SGHNT and YENEEA. There are 14 residues in the CDR3. Trimming shortened V by 3 bases and J by 2 bases, and 11 bases separated the two germline ends. CDR3 DNA sequence: TGTGCCAGCAGCTTCGCAGGGGAAGCCTACGAGCAGTACTTC. This codes for CASSFAGEAYEQYF.

This chain uses TRBV28 with TRBJ2-7, with D possibly being TRBD2 (5 bases). CDR1 and CDR2 from the germline V gene are MDHEN and SYDVKM. The CDR3 is 16 amino acids. The V gene lost 2 bases and the J gene lost 0 bases, with 14 bases spanning the gap. CDR3 in DNA: TGTGCCAGCAGTTTAATCGAAGCGGCCAGCTCCTACGAGCAGTACTTC. Encoded protein: CASSLIEAASSYEQYF.

This chain links TRBV22-1 with TRBJ1-2; TRBD1 is taken as the D call from the table, unchecked against the DNA. TRBV22-1 is given as a pseudogene. The CDR3 length is 19 residues. The CDR3: CPGSSPDRVRRTWGYGYTF. CDR3 nucleotides: TGTCCTGGGAGCTCACCGGACAGGGTGAGGAGGACTTGGGGCTATGGCTACACCTTC.

The CDR3 sequence is CSVTPGQGSYEQYF. In nucleotides, the CDR3 is TGCAGCGTGACCCCGGGACAGGGGTCCTACGAGCAGTACTTC. The V gene is TRBV29-1, the J gene TRBJ2-7; 10 nucleotides align to TRBD1. Germline CDR1 is SQVTM and CDR2 is ANQGSEA. The CDR3 contains 14 residues. V trimming: 6 bases; J trimming: 1 base; junction bases outside the gene matches: 6.

This clone rates as medium-sized. V gene TRBV6-8 combines with J gene TRBJ1-1, with D unclear. The CDR3 contains 12 residues. The germline V gene has CDR1 MNHGY and CDR2 SAAAGT. Trimming took 3 bases from V and 3 from J, leaving 5 bases between them. CDR3 amino acids: CASSYQYTEAFF. Here the CDR3 DNA reads TGTGCCAGCAGTTATCAGTACACTGAAGCTTTCTTT.

The V call is TRBV6-8, the J call TRBJ2-7, with D maybe TRBD2 (6 bases). CDR3 length: 12 residues. The germline V gene encodes CDR1 MNHGY and CDR2 SAAAGT. V was trimmed by 10 bases and J by 3 bases, leaving 13 bases between them. The DNA for the CDR3 is TGTGCCACCTCCGGGGGTCGCTACGAGCAGTACTTC. Protein: CATSGGRYEQYF.

Relative to its sample, this clone is medium-sized. The chain links TRBV6-8 to TRBJ1-2; no clear D. The V end was cut by 5 bases, the J end by 7 bases, with 14 bases between. Germline CDR1 is MNHGY and CDR2 is SAAAGT. This CDR3 comprises 13 residues. The CDR3 region is CASSLGTDSGYTF. CDR3 nucleotide sequence: TGTGCCAGCAGTCTGGGCACGGATAGTGGCTACACCTTC.

This clone was counted a few times. The germline gene is not matched at one end of the junction; a read error may be the cause. The chain couples TRBV6-1 to TRBJ2-1; 9 bases match TRBD2. The CDR3 runs to 17 residues. Germline lookup yields CDR1 MNHNS and CDR2 SASEGT. CDR3 DNA sequence: TGTGCCATCAGTGAAGGTGGAGCGGGGGGCTTTAACAATGAGCAGTTCTTC. Its protein is CAISEGGAGGFNNEQFF.

By sample share, this clone is medium-sized. The chain employs TRBV9 and TRBJ1-3; maybe TRBD1 (5 bases). Germline loops: CDR1 SGDLS, CDR2 YYNGEE. The CDR3 contains 14 residues. With 10 bases removed from V and 0 bases from J, the gap between germline ends came to 14 bases. The DNA of the CDR3 is TGTGCCTACCAGACAGCCGCCTCTGGAAACACCATATATTTT. Translating gives CAYQTAASGNTIYF.

By its share, this clone is medium-sized. The CDR3 coding sequence is TGTGCCAGCAGCTCGGGACAGGGGTATGAAAAACTGTTTTTT. Translated: CASSSGQGYEKLFF. This rearrangement joins TRBV11-3 to TRBJ1-4; the match to TRBD1 covers 10 bases. Per the germline V gene, CDR1 is SGHNT and CDR2 is YENEEA. V lost 4 bases, J lost 6 bases, and 2 bases stayed unmatched. This CDR3 region has 14 residues.

This clone was seen a few times. The chain uses TRBV15 and TRBJ2-7; 8 nucleotides match TRBD1. This CDR3 contains 16 residues. Germline V CDR1 and CDR2: LNHNV, YYDKDF (reference sequence). V lost 0 bases and J lost 7; bases outside the gene matches: 11. CDR3 sequence (DNA): TGTGCCACCAGCAGAGATAAGGGACAGGTGTGGGGGGAGCAGTACTTC. This sequence encodes CATSRDKGQVWGEQYF.

The chain combines TRBV19 with TRBJ1-2; possible D gene TRBD1, 5 bases. The germline V and J ends were trimmed by 4 bases and 0 bases, with 18 bases remaining between them. There are 17 residues in the CDR3. Germline loops: CDR1 LNHDA, CDR2 SQIVND (reference sequence). The DNA for the CDR3 is TGTGCCAGTAGTACAGCCGGGGGAGGGGAGTCTAACTATGGCTACACCTTC. Translation: CASSTAGGGESNYGYTF.

This clone came up a few times. The chain uses TRBV9 and TRBJ2-2; D uncertain. Germline V gene data show CDR1 as SGDLS and CDR2 as YYNGEE. The CDR3 consists of 13 residues. Trimming removed 1 base from V and 5 bases from J, with 6 bases in between. In DNA form, the CDR3 reads TGTGCCAGCAGCGTAACTGGGACCGGGGAGCTGTTTTTT. As protein: CASSVTGTGELFF.

This clone has just one count. The rearrangement uses TRBV29-1 and TRBJ2-3, with 8 bases matching TRBD1. The CDR3 has 18 amino acids. Trimming at V came to 6 bases and at J to 0 bases, leaving 17 bases not matched to a gene. CDR1 is SQVTM and CDR2 is ANQGSEA in the germline V gene. For the CDR3, the DNA is TGCAGCGTGGAATCAGGGGGCGAGAGGGGGTTTAGCACAGATACGCAGTATTTT. Translated, it gives CSVESGGERGFSTDTQYF.

The rearrangement uses TRBV12-5 and TRBJ2-1; 10 bases align to TRBD2. The CDR3 is 16 residues long. Germline CDR1 is LGHNT and CDR2 is FRNRAP. V lost 1 base to trimming and J lost 8 bases; unmatched junction nucleotides: 8. CDR3 DNA: TGTGCTAGTGGTTTGGGCGCAGCGGGAGGGCTCGATGAGCAGTTCTTC. Protein product: CASGLGAAGGLDEQFF.

Ten or more counts support this clone. The gene calls are TRBV11-3 and TRBJ1-5; D perhaps matches TRBD1 (5 bases). Trimming removed 2 bases at V and 0 bases at J, with 20 bases between. CDR1 and CDR2 from the germline V gene are SGHNT and YENEEA. This CDR3 has 19 residues. The CDR3 protein is CASSLLVGAAQYSNQPQHF. The CDR3, as DNA: TGTGCCAGCAGCTTATTAGTTGGGGCAGCCCAATATAGCAATCAGCCCCAGCATTTT. Full variable domain (remainder filled in from reference TRBV11-3 and TRBJ1-5): EAGVVQSPRYKIIEKKQPVAFWCNPISGHNTLYWYLQNLGQGPELLIRYENEEAVDDSQLPKDRFSAERLKGVDSTLKIQPAELGDSAVYLCASSLLVGAAQYSNQPQHFGDGTRLSIL.

By sample fraction, this clone is medium-sized (0.01 to 0.1%). CDR3 DNA: TGTGCCGGGGAGGTACAGGGTCGCGCCGGGGAGCTGTTTTTT. Translating gives CAGEVQGRAGELFF. The chain employs TRBV12-2 and TRBJ2-2. TRBV12-2 is a pseudogene. CDR3 length equals 14 residues.